Sequencing of this T cell receptor (beta chain) was carried out in a study of shared clonotypes between healthy human individuals. Across the study: Three CD4 naive, three CD4 memory, two CD8 naive and one CD8 memory plate were used per donor.

The study's findings and limits: Several donors held about 4.6% of naive CD4 clonotypes in common.

In regard to this clone: No antigen is known for it.

Per the authors' pipeline: Sequence data from immunoSEQ were junction-only and lacked quality scores; consequently, filtering differed. The method was immunoSEQ multiplex PCR; TCRdb's version includes in-frame clones alone and lacks a portion of them. Clonal size and the V and J genes are those of that table, whereas D and trimming came from the DNA. The sample lists a few million clones; more than 80% were seen once. The CDR3 is 17 residues long. V was trimmed by 2 bases and J by 6 bases, leaving 19 bases between them. Germline CDR1 KGHSH, CDR2 LQKENI. The sample consisted of naive CD4+ T cells sorted from blood. Subset: CD45RA+ positively selected. The origin of this receptor is a man between 18 and 35 years old in good health. The rearrangement joins TRBV18 to TRBJ2-2; maybe TRBD2 (6 bases). The CDR3 DNA reads TGTGCCAGCTCACCAAGGGCGAGTAGCGGAACTCCCGGGGAGCTGTTTTTT. It encodes CASSPRASSGTPGELFF.